This T cell receptor beta chain was profiled in a study of neurological immune-mediated disorders. Study-wide results and limits: Expanded clones shared no identical CDR3 amino acid sequences across subjects, which suggested private TCR-beta repertoires in all groups. HTLV-1-associated myelopathy ranked highest for TCR clonal expansion and multiple sclerosis lowest, beneath healthy controls.

CDR3 length: 17 amino acids. Trimming removed 0 bases from V and 4 bases from J, with 17 bases in between. Per germline, CDR1 SGDLS and CDR2 YYNGEE. This clonotype was counted ten times or more. The antigen is unknown. cDNA synthesis was performed by 5'RACE with 10-nucleotide random UMIs. TCRdb recomputed calls from the 5' RACE reads with MiXCR, one row per CDR3 protein. Here the sample spans about 16,000 distinct CDR3 sequences, 9% being singletons. The study built sorted libraries from some 930,000 CD4+ or CD8+ T cells. This sequence was found in a man aged 50 to 60 in good health. Sample: CD8+ T cells from blood. The genes are TRBV9 and TRBJ2-1; TRBD1 might be the D (6 bases). The CDR3 DNA reads as TGTGCCAGCAGCGTAGATTCGGGGTGGGGGCCATACAATGAGCAGTTCTTC. This sequence encodes CASSVDSGWGPYNEQFF.